A single sample is the source of the 30 T cell receptor beta chains below, sequenced in a study of cytomegalovirus exposure and HLA in healthy donors (dated by TCRdb to between 2016 and 2019). Libraries were prepared through the immunoSEQ multiplex PCR assay. A mixture of 60 forward primers for TCR Vbeta segments and 13 reverse primers for TCR Jbeta segments was used in the multiplex PCR. The immuneACCESS repertoire file appears here via TCRdb, limited to in-frame rearrangements. These files lack a portion of the clones; in checked studies, under half of the deficit traces to unresolved V genes, and the cause of the others is not known. Counted in this sample were approximately 240,000 clones; almost 85% of them appeared once. In total, the top ten clones hold 0.58% of the sample. The specimen sequenced was PBMCs. These receptors came from a woman in her thirties or forties in good health and CMV-seronegative.

This clone was seen only once. This chain connects TRBV9 to TRBJ1-1; D uncertain. This CDR3 has 17 residues. Trimming pared 0 bases from V and 0 bases from J, leaving 15 bases between. Germline CDR1 SGDLS, CDR2 YYNGEE. This CDR3 reads CASSVGAGQVMNTEAFF. CDR3 in DNA: TGTGCCAGCAGCGTAGGAGCAGGCCAAGTAATGAACACTGAAGCTTTCTTT.

The chain couples TRBV28 to TRBJ1-1, with 9 bases lining up with TRBD1. The CDR3 has 15 amino acids. Germline lookup yields CDR1 MDHEN and CDR2 SYDVKM. V shed 5 bases and J 11 bases; nucleotides not matched to a gene: 15. CDR3 sequence: CASSGRDRVVGWAFF. In nucleotides, the CDR3 is TGTGCCAGCAGTGGTCGGGACAGGGTAGTAGGGTGGGCTTTCTTT.

This clone has a single count. The V and J genes are TRBV15 and TRBJ1-2; 7 bases fit TRBD1. This CDR3 has 16 amino acids. Germline CDR1 is LNHNV and CDR2 is YYDKDF (reference sequence). J lost 8 bases, V lost 1 base, and 13 bases had no gene match. The CDR3, as DNA: TGTGCCACCAGCAGAGGATCCCTCGACAGGGTTAAGGGCTACACCTTC. It is translated as CATSRGSLDRVKGYTF.

The chain recombines TRBV6-4 with TRBJ2-3, with TRBD2 matching over 8 bases. The CDR3 contains 17 residues. V was pared by 4 bases and J by 5 bases, with 14 bases of the junction left unmatched. Germline CDR1 and CDR2: MRHNA and SNTAGT. CDR3 sequence (DNA): TGTGCCAGCAGTGCCTCGGATGAGCGGGGGCCGGGAGATACGCAGTATTTT. It specifies CASSASDERGPGDTQYF.

This rearrangement joins TRBV5-5 to TRBJ1-4; D gene ambiguous. The germline V and J ends were trimmed by 2 bases and 2 bases, with 7 bases remaining between them. The CDR3 has 14 amino acids. In germline, CDR1 is SGHKS, CDR2 YYEKEE (reference sequence). Here the CDR3 reads CASSFDITNEKLFF. The CDR3 DNA follows: TGTGCCAGCAGCTTCGACATTACTAATGAAAAACTGTTTTTT. The whole variable domain, filled in from reference TRBV5-5 and TRBJ1-4, reads DAGVTQSPTHLIKTRGQQVTLRCSPISGHKSVSWYQQVLGQGPQFIFQYYEKEERGRGNFPDRFSARQFPNYSSELNVNALLLGDSALYLCASSFDITNEKLFFGSGTQLSVL.

The V call is TRBV5-1, the J call TRBJ1-3; D is uncertain. This CDR3 spans 14 amino acids. CDR1 is SGHRS, CDR2 YFSETQ, per germline. With 6 bases removed from V and 0 bases from J, the gap between germline ends came to 10 bases. As DNA, the CDR3 is TGCGCCAGCAAGGGAGGGAGCTCTGGAAACACCATATATTTT. This sequence encodes CASKGGSSGNTIYF.

For the CDR3, the DNA is TGTGCCAGCAGTAGGGGTCAAGACAATGAGCAGTTCTTC. It codes for CASSRGQDNEQFF. The V call is TRBV27, the J call TRBJ2-1; weak D call: TRBD1 (5 bases). The germline V gene encodes CDR1 MNHEY and CDR2 SMNVEV (reference sequence). V gave up 5 bases and J gave up 5 bases, with 10 bases separating them. This CDR3 is built from 13 residues.

This clone occurred once. J is TRBJ2-1 and V is TRBV19; TRBD1 aligns across 11 bases. Germline V lookup: CDR1 LNHDA, CDR2 SQIVND (reference sequence). This CDR3 is 16 amino acids long. Losses at the gene ends were 1 base for V and 9 bases for J; bases not matched to a gene: 8. The CDR3 reads CASSIGTGGLGLEQFF. The CDR3 region has the DNA TGTGCCAGTAGTATAGGGACAGGGGGCCTTGGTCTTGAGCAGTTCTTC. The whole variable domain, remainder taken from reference TRBV19 and TRBJ2-1, is DGGITQSPKYLFRKEGQNVTLSCEQNLNHDAMYWYRQDPGQGLRLIYYSQIVNDFQKGDIAEGYSVSREKKESFPLTVTSAQKNPTAFYLCASSIGTGGLGLEQFFGPGTRLTVL.

The V call is TRBV4-3, the J call TRBJ2-3; 7 bases align to TRBD1. Per germline, CDR1 LGHNA and CDR2 YSLEER. V was pared by 3 bases and J by 11 bases, with 8 bases of the junction left unmatched. The CDR3 is 13 amino acids. Here the CDR3 reads CASSQAGGIRQYF. In nucleotides, the CDR3 is TGCGCCAGCAGCCAGGCAGGGGGTATCAGGCAGTATTTT.

The chain employs TRBV10-3 and TRBJ2-7; 7 bases map to TRBD1. Germline CDR1 reads ENHRY; CDR2 reads SYGVKD. J lost 5 bases, V lost 3 bases, and 10 bases had no gene match. The CDR3 length is 15 residues. The CDR3 DNA follows: TGTGCCATCAGTGACTTTTCTGACAGGGCGCACGAGCAGTACTTC. It yields the protein CAISDFSDRAHEQYF.

The V gene is TRBV6-6, the J gene TRBJ2-7; a possible D gene is TRBD1 (5 bases). Germline V gives CDR1 MNHNY, CDR2 SVGAGI (reference sequence). V lost 2 bases, J lost 2 bases, and 16 bases lay in between. This CDR3 has 16 residues. The CDR3 region is CASSYGSLAGPYEQYF. Here the CDR3 DNA reads TGTGCCAGCAGTTACGGTTCTTTGGCAGGGCCCTACGAGCAGTACTTC.

The chain uses TRBV29-1 and TRBJ1-2, with 10 bases identical to TRBD1. The CDR3 runs 13 residues. The V gene end was trimmed by 6 bases and the J gene end by 6 bases; junction bases not matched to a gene: 7. Germline V gives CDR1 SQVTM, CDR2 ANQGSEA. The CDR3 is CSVTTGGDDGYTF. DNA for the CDR3: TGCAGCGTAACGACAGGGGGCGATGATGGCTACACCTTC. Variable domain in full (rest from reference TRBV29-1 and TRBJ1-2): SAVISQKPSRDICQRGTSLTIQCQVDSQVTMMFWYRQQPGQSLTLIATANQGSEATYESGFVIDKFPISRPNLTFSTLTVSNMSPEDSSIYLCSVTTGGDDGYTFGSGTRLTVV.

J is TRBJ1-2 and V is TRBV14, with D unclear. The CDR3 consists of 16 residues. The germline V and J ends were trimmed by 0 bases and 5 bases, with 16 bases remaining between them. CDR1 and CDR2 from the germline V gene are SGHDN and FVKESK. CDR3 amino acids: CASSQDLEGVGYGYTF. The CDR3 nucleotides are TGTGCCAGCAGCCAAGATCTCGAGGGAGTAGGGTATGGCTACACCTTC.

The chain recombines TRBV19 with TRBJ1-5; D remains unclear. The length of the CDR3 is 13 residues. Germline CDR1 LNHDA, CDR2 SQIVND (reference sequence). V was pared by 3 bases and J by 5 bases, with 8 bases between. This chain's CDR3 is CASSMARDQPQHF. The CDR3 DNA sequence: TGTGCCAGTAGTATGGCGAGGGATCAGCCCCAGCATTTT.

The chain links TRBV29-1 to TRBJ2-3, with D perhaps matching TRBD2 (6 bases). Deletions cut 6 bases from V and 0 bases from J, with 10 bases between. The length of the CDR3 is 13 residues. The germline V gene encodes CDR1 SQVTM and CDR2 ANQGSEA. In nucleotides, the CDR3 is TGCAGCGTACGGGGGAGGAGCACAGATACGCAGTATTTT. It yields the protein CSVRGRSTDTQYF.

This chain joins TRBV9 and TRBJ2-3, with 10 bases identical to TRBD2. The CDR3 is 17 amino acids. CDR1 and CDR2 (germline): SGDLS, YYNGEE. The V and J ends lost 4 bases and 4 bases, in that order; junction bases with no gene match: 12. CDR3 coding DNA: TGTGCCAGCAGCCCCAGCCAGCGGGGGGGCCTCTCAGATACGCAGTATTTT. The encoded protein is CASSPSQRGGLSDTQYF.

The chain links TRBV5-1 to TRBJ2-2; 7 bases match TRBD2. CDR1 is SGHRS and CDR2 is YFSETQ in the germline V gene. The CDR3 runs to 16 residues. V dropped 1 base and J dropped 2; count of bases not matched to a gene: 5. The CDR3 sequence: CASSLRLAVNTGELFF. DNA for the CDR3: TGCGCCAGCAGCTTGCGGCTAGCGGTTAACACCGGGGAGCTGTTTTTT.

The V and J genes are TRBV7-2 and TRBJ2-7, with a weak D call TRBD2 (6 bases). Trimming took off 1 base at V and 2 bases at J, with 9 bases between the two ends. The V gene's germline CDR1 is SGHTA and CDR2 FQGNSA. CDR3 length: 14 residues. The CDR3 reads CASSLVGTPYEQYF. In nucleotides, the CDR3 is TGTGCCAGCAGCTTAGTTGGGACTCCCTACGAGCAGTACTTC. The full variable domain, completed using reference TRBV7-2 and TRBJ2-7, is GAGVSQSPSNKVTEKGKDVELRCDPISGHTALYWYRQSLGQGLEFLIYFQGNSAPDKSGLPSDRFSAERTGGSVSTLTIQRTQQEDSAVYLCASSLVGTPYEQYFGPGTRLTVT.

The J gene is TRBJ2-4, the V gene TRBV9, with TRBD2 matching over 9 bases. Trimming removed 6 bases from V and 10 bases from J; junction bases left unmatched: 11. Per germline, CDR1 SGDLS and CDR2 YYNGEE. This CDR3 region has 14 residues. The CDR3 DNA reads TGTGCCAGCAACACAGGAGCGGGGGGCGATATTCAGTACTTC. Translation: CASNTGAGGDIQYF.

About this clone: Distinct nucleotide sequences in the sample also encode this CDR3. This chain connects TRBV19 to TRBJ1-1, with TRBD1 as a possible D gene (6 bases). Germline loops: CDR1 LNHDA, CDR2 SQIVND (reference sequence). The CDR3 runs to 11 residues. V was trimmed by 4 bases and J by 8 bases, leaving 8 bases between them. CDR3 in amino acids: CASSTQGEAFF. Here the CDR3 DNA reads TGTGCCAGTAGTACCCAGGGGGAAGCTTTCTTT.

The chain recombines TRBV29-1 with TRBJ2-5; weak D call: TRBD2 (6 bases). This CDR3 region has 12 residues. Germline values: CDR1 SQVTM, CDR2 ANQGSEA. V lost 7 bases and J lost 2, with 11 bases in between. CDR3 amino acids: CSAGAGQETQYF. CDR3 bases: TGCAGCGCTGGGGCGGGACAAGAGACCCAGTACTTC. Drawing the rest from reference TRBV29-1 and TRBJ2-5, the complete variable domain is SAVISQKPSRDICQRGTSLTIQCQVDSQVTMMFWYRQQPGQSLTLIATANQGSEATYESGFVIDKFPISRPNLTFSTLTVSNMSPEDSSIYLCSAGAGQETQYFGPGTRLLVL.

This chain joins TRBV7-6 and TRBJ2-3; tentatively, D is TRBD2 (5 bases). V was trimmed by 1 base and J by 8 bases, leaving 7 bases between them. The CDR3 length is 12 residues. The germline V gene encodes CDR1 SGHVS and CDR2 FNYEAQ. CDR3 nucleotide sequence: TGTGCCAGCAGCTTAGAGGCGGGTACGCAGTATTTT. Amino acid sequence: CASSLEAGTQYF.

The chain joins TRBV7-6 to TRBJ1-5; 9 positions agree with TRBD1. Trimming removed 2 bases from V and 0 bases from J; junction bases left unmatched: 8. CDR1 and CDR2 from the germline V gene are SGHVS and FNYEAQ. This CDR3 comprises 18 residues. The CDR3 protein is CASSLTDRGPYSNQPQHF. The DNA of the CDR3 is TGTGCCAGCAGCTTAACGGACAGGGGACCTTATAGCAATCAGCCCCAGCATTTT.

The chain carries TRBV18 and TRBJ1-1, with D unclear. Germline CDR1 KGHSH, CDR2 LQKENI. Trimming took 1 base from V and 3 from J, leaving 6 bases between them. This CDR3 contains 13 residues. The CDR3 sequence: CASSPRPDTEAFF. In nucleotides, the CDR3 is TGTGCCAGCTCACCACGTCCGGACACTGAAGCTTTCTTT.

The chain carries TRBV30 and TRBJ1-1; TRBD1 matches at 8 bases. The CDR3 sequence is 14 residues long. With V trimmed by 5 bases and J by 3 bases, 8 bases remained unmatched. Germline-derived CDR1 and CDR2 are GTSNPN and SVGIG (reference sequence). The CDR3 protein is CAWGVVQGDTEAFF. In nucleotides, the CDR3 is TGTGCCTGGGGGGTGGTACAGGGGGACACTGAAGCTTTCTTT.

This clone was picked up one time. The chain has TRBV28 and TRBJ2-1; TRBD2 aligns across 12 bases. J lost 14 bases, V lost 7 bases, and 15 bases had no gene match. The germline V gene has CDR1 MDHEN and CDR2 SYDVKM. The CDR3 totals 15 residues. As DNA, the CDR3 is TGTGCCAGCACCCTAGCCCTAGCGGGGGGGCCTAAGGAGTTCTTC. This encodes CASTLALAGGPKEFF.

A few counts support this clone. The rearrangement uses TRBV11-2 and TRBJ2-5; no clear D gene. The CDR3 covers 13 residues. V gave up 2 bases and J gave up 5 bases, with 9 bases separating them. Germline values: CDR1 SGHAT, CDR2 FQNNGV. This chain's CDR3 is CASSLTVWETQYF. CDR3 DNA: TGTGCCAGCAGCTTAACGGTCTGGGAGACCCAGTACTTC.

The chain has TRBV5-6 and TRBJ2-1; TRBD2 might be the D (7 bases). Per germline, CDR1 SGHDT and CDR2 YYEEEE. This CDR3 is built from 15 residues. Trimming took off 0 bases at V and 9 bases at J, with 16 bases between the two ends. The CDR3 is CASSLVEGGRVEQFF. The CDR3 coding sequence is TGTGCCAGCAGCTTGGTTGAGGGGGGGCGCGTTGAGCAGTTCTTC.

The chain joins TRBV19 to TRBJ2-2; tentative D call: TRBD2 (5 bases). CDR1 and CDR2 from the germline V gene are LNHDA and SQIVND (reference sequence). The CDR3 contains 15 residues. The V and J ends lost 2 bases and 5 bases respectively, with 12 bases between them. CDR3 nucleotides: TGTGCCAGTAGTATAAGGACTTCGAGGACCGGGGAGCTGTTTTTT. It translates to CASSIRTSRTGELFF.

This clone came up once. The rearrangement uses TRBV6-6 and TRBJ2-7; 8 bases are a match to TRBD1. The CDR3 extends over 14 amino acids. CDR1 is MNHNY, CDR2 SVGAGI, per germline (reference sequence). Trimming at V came to 1 base and at J to 2 bases, leaving 1 base not matched to a gene. The CDR3 nucleotides are TGTGCCAGCAGTTACTTGGGACAGGCCTACGAGCAGTACTTC. This encodes CASSYLGQAYEQYF.